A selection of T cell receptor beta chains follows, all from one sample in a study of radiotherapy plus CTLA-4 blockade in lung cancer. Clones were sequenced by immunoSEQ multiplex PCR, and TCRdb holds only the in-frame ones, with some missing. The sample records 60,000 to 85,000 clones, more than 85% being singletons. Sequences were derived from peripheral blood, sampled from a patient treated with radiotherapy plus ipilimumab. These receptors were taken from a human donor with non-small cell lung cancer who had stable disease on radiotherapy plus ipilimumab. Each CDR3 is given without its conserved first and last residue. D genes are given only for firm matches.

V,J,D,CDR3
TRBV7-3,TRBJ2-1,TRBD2,ASSLTTASGRSSYNEQF
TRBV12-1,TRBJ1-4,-,ASSWGPDRANEKLF
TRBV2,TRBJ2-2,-,ASKGDANTGELF
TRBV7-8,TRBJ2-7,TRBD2,ASSFSSGGEQY
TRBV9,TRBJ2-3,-,ASSVASGAGTDTQY
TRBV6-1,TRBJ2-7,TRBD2,ASSGLAGSRLYEQY
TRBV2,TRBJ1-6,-,ASNEDSPLH
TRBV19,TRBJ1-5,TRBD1,ASSAGQGRFQPQH
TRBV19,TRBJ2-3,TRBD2,ASSASGRATNTQY
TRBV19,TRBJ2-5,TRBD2,ASKAGGPGAQY
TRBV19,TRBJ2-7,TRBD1,ASSPFTGTGSYEQY
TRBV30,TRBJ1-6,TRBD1,AWSVQGADSPLH
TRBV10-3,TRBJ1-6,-,ATQAIGDNSPLH
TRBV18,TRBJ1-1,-,ASSQEMNTEAF
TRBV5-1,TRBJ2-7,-,ASSPDRASYEQY
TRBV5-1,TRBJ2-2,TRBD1,ASSLGQAAGELF
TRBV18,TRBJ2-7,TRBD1,ASSPGDSQGDEQY
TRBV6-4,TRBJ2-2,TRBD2,ATKANGGAGTGELF
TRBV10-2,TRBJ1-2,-,ASRTRDGYT
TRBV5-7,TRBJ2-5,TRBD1,ASSLTGTGKETQY
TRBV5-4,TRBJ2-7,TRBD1,ASSLDRGFYEQY
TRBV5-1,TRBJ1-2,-,ASSLAGANGYT
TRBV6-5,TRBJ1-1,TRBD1,ASSYSGQGNTEAF
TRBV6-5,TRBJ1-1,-,ASSLGPLNTEAF
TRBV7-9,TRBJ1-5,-,ASSPRTSNQPQH
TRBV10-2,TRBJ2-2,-,ASSAASGGELF
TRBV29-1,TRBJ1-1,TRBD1,SVAYRGRAEAF
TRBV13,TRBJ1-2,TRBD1,ASSLTGGPNYGYT
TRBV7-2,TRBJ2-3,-,ASSLVGAHTDTQY
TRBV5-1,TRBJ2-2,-,ASSRGSHPGELF
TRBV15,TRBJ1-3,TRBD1,ATSGRDRVNTIY
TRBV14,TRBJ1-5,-,ASSQLHGQPQH
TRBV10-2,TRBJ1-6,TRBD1,ASSESLGGPNSPLH
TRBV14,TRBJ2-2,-,ASSAWTGELF